This TCR beta chain was retrieved from a study of T cell responses to AZD1222 COVID-19 vaccine. Overall study findings and caveats: After the peak T cell response, and only then, were repertoires sampled.

With regard to this clone: Antigen unknown.

Sequencing was performed with immunoSEQ multiplex PCR; in TCRdb, only in-frame clones are kept and a portion is missing. The sample carries over 130,000 clones, over 75% recorded once. Trimming left V 0 bases short and J 1 base short, with 6 bases between. The CDR3 sequence is 14 residues long. The germline V gene has CDR1 MNHEY and CDR2 SVGAGI. The receptor's source is an adult in good health. The rearrangement uses TRBV6-5 and TRBJ1-2; D unclear. Source: peripheral blood, taken on day 0 of AZD1222 vaccination. The CDR3 loop is CASSYSEGNYGYTF. DNA of the CDR3: TGTGCCAGCAGTTACTCAGAGGGTAACTATGGCTACACCTTC.